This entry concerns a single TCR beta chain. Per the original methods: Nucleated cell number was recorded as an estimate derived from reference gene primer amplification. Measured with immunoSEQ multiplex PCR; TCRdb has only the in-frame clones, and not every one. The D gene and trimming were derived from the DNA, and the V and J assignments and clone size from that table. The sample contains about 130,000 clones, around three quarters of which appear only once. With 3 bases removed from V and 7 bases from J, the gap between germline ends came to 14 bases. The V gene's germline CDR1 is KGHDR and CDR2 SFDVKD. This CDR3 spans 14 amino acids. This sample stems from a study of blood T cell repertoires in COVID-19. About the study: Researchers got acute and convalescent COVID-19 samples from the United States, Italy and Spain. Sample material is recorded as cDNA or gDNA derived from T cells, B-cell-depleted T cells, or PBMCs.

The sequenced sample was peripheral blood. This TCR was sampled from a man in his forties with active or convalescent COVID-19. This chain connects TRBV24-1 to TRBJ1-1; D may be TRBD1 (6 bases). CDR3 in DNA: TGTGCCACCAGTGATGGTACCAAGGACAGTGAAGCTTTCTTT. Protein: CATSDGTKDSEAFF.